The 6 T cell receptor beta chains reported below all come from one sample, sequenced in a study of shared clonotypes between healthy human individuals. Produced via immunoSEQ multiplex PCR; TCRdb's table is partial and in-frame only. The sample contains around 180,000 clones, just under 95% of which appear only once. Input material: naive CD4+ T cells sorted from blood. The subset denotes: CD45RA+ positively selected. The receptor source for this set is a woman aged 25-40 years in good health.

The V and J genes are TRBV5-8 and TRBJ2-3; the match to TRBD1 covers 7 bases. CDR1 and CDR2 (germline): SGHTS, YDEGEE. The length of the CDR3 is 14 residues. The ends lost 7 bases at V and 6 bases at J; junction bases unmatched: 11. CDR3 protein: CASLARQGPDTQYF. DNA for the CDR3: TGTGCCAGCCTTGCCCGACAGGGTCCGGATACGCAGTATTTT.

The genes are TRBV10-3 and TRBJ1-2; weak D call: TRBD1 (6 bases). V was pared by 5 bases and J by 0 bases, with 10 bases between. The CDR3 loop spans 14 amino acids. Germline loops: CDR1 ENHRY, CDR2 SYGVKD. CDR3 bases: TGTGCCATCAGTCGGACAGATACTAACTATGGCTACACCTTC. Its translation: CAISRTDTNYGYTF.

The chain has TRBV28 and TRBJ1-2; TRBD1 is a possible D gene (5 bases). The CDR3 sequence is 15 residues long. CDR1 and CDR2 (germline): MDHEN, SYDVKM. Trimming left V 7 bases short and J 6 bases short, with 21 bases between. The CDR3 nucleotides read TGTGCCAGCAAAAAACCCAAGGGGCCGGGGAATGGCTACACCTTC. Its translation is CASKKPKGPGNGYTF.

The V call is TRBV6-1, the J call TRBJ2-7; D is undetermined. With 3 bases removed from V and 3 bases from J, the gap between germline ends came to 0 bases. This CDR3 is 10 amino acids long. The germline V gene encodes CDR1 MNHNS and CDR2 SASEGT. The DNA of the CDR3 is TGTGCCAGCAGTGACTACGAGCAGTACTTC. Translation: CASSDYEQYF.

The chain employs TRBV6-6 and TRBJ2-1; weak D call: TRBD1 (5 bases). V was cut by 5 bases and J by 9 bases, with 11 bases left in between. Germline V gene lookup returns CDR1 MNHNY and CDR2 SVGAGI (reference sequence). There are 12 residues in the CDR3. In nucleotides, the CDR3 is TGTGCCAGCAGTAGGGGTGGTGGTGAGCAGTTCTTC. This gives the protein CASSRGGGEQFF.

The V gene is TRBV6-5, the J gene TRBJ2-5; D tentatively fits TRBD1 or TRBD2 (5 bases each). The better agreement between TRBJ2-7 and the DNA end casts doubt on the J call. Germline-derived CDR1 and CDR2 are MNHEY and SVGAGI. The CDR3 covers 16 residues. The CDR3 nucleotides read TGTGCCAGCAGTTACTCTTTGGGACCGGCTACCTACGAGCAGTACTTC. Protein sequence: CASSYSLGPATYEQYF.